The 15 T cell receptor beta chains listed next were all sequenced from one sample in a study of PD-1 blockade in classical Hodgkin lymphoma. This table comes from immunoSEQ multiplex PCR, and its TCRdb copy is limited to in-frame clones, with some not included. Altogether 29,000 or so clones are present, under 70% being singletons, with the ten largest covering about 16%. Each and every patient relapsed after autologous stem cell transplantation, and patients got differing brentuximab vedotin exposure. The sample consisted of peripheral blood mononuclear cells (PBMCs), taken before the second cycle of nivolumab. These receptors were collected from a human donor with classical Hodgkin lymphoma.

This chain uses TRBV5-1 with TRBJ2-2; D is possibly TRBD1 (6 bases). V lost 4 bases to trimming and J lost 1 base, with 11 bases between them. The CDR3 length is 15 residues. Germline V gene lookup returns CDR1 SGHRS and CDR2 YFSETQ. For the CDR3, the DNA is TGCGCCAGCAGCCCCGAAGGGGGGAACACCGGGGAGCTGTTTTTT. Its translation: CASSPEGGNTGELFF. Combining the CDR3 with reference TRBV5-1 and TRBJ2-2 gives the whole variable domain KAGVTQTPRYLIKTRGQQVTLSCSPISGHRSVSWYQQTPGQGLQFLFEYFSETQRNKGNFPGRFSGRQFSNSRSEMNVSTLELGDSALYLCASSPEGGNTGELFFGEGSRLTVL.

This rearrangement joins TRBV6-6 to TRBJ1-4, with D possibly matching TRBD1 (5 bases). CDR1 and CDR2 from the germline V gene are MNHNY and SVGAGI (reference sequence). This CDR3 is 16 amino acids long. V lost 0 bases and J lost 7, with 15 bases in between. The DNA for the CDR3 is TGTGCCAGCAGTTACTCGCGCGGTGGGGGGGGTGAAAAACTGTTTTTT. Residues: CASSYSRGGGGEKLFF.

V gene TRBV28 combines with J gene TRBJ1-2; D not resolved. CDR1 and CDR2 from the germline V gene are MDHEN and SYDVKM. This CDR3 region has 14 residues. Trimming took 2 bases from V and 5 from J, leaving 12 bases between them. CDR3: CASSLGVRQYGYTF. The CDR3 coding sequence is TGTGCCAGCAGTTTAGGGGTCCGTCAATATGGCTACACCTTC.

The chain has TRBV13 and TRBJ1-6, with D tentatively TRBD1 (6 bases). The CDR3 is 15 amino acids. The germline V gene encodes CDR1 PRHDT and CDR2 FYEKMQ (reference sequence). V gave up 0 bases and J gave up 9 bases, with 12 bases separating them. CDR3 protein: CASSLGARGGSPLHF. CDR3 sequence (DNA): TGTGCCAGCAGCTTAGGCGCCAGGGGCGGTTCACCCCTCCACTTT.

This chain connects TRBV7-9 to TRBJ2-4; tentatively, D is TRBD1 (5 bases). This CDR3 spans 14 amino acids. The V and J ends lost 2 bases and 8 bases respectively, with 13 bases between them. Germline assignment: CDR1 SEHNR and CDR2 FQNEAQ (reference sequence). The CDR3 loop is CASSLQGGMDIQYF. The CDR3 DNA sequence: TGTGCCAGCAGCTTACAGGGTGGTATGGACATTCAGTACTTC.

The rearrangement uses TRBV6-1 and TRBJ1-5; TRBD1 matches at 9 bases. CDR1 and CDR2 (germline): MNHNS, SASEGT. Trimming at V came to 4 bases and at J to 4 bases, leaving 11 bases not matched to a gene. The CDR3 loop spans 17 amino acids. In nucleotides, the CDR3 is TGTGCCAGCAGTGGTCGATCCGGGACAGGGATTAATCAGCCCCAGCATTTT. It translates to CASSGRSGTGINQPQHF.

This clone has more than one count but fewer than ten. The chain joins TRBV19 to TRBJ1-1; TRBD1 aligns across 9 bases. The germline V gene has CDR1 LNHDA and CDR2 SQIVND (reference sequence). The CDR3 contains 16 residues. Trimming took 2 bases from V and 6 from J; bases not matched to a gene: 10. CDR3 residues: CASSIPPGQGRAEAFF. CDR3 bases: TGTGCCAGTAGTATACCCCCCGGACAGGGGAGAGCTGAAGCTTTCTTT.

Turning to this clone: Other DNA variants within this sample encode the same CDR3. The DNA for the CDR3 is TGTGCCAGCAGTGAAACTAGCGGGGGAGAGACCCAGTACTTC. Protein: CASSETSGGETQYF. V usage is TRBV6-1 and J usage is TRBJ2-5; 11 positions match TRBD2. This CDR3 is built from 14 residues. J gave up 4 bases and V 2 bases, and 0 bases lay outside the gene matches. Germline V gene lookup returns CDR1 MNHNS and CDR2 SASEGT.

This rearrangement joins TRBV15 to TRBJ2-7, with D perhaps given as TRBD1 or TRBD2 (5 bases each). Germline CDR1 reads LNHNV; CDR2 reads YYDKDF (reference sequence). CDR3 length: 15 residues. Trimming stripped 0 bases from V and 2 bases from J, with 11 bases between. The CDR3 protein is CATSRDRDRTYEQYF. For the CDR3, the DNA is TGTGCCACCAGCAGAGACCGGGACCGGACCTACGAGCAGTACTTC.

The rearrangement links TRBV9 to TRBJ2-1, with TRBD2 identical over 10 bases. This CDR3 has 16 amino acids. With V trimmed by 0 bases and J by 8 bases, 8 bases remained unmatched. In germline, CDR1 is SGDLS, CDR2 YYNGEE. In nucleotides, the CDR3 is TGTGCCAGCAGCGTAGAAGCCAGCGGGGGGGCCTATGAGCAGTTCTTC. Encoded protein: CASSVEASGGAYEQFF.

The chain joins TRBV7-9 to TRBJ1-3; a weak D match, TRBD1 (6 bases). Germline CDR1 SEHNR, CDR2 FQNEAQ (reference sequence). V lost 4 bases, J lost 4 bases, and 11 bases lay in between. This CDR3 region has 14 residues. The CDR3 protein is CASSSGVAGNTIYF. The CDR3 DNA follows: TGTGCCAGCAGCTCAGGGGTCGCCGGAAACACCATATATTTT. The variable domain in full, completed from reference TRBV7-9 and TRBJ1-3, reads DTGVSQNPRHKITKRGQNVTFRCDPISEHNRLYWYRQTLGQGPEFLTYFQNEAQLEKSRLLSDRFSAERPKGSFSTLEIQRTEQGDSAMYLCASSSGVAGNTIYFGEGSWLTVV.

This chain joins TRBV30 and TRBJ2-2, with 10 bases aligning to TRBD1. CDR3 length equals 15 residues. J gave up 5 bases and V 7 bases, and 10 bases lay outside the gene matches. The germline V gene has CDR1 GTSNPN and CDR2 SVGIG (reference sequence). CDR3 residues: CASDRPGQGTGELFF. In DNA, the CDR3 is TGTGCCTCCGACAGACCGGGACAGGGGACCGGGGAGCTGTTTTTT.

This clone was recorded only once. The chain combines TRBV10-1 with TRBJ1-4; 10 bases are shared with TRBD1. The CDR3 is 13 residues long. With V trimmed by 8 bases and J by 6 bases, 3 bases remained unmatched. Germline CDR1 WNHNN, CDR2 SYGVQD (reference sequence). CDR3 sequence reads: CASCGTGDEKLFF. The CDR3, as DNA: TGCGCCAGCTGCGGGACAGGGGATGAAAAACTGTTTTTT.

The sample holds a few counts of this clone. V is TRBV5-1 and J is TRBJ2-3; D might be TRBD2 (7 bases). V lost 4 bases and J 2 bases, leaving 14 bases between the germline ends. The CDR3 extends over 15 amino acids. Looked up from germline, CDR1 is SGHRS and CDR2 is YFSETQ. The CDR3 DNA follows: TGCGCCAGCAGCGGACGGGGGGCTTCCACAGATACGCAGTATTTT. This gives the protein CASSGRGASTDTQYF.

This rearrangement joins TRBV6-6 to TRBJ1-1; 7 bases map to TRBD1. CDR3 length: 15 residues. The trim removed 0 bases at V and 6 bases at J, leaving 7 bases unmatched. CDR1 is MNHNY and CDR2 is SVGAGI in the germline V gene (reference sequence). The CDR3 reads CASSYSGGGMAEAFF. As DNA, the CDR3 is TGTGCCAGCAGTTACTCAGGAGGGGGCATGGCTGAAGCTTTCTTT.